This T cell receptor beta chain was observed in a study of T-cell memory formation after mild COVID-19. Study information: Each donor largely had its own TCR clusters.

TCRdb re-called the 5' RACE reads through MiXCR, storing one row per CDR3 protein. Found here are more than 120,000 distinct CDR3 sequences, less than 20% of them singletons; the top ten hold approximately 2.4%. Overall study findings and caveats: A subset of responding clones appeared in pre-infection memory, suggesting cross-reactive memory joined. Shrinking CD4+ clones resided mostly in CM and EM, and CD8+ ones in EMRA. Clones contracting day 15 to 85 were balanced CD4/CD8; later expanders leaned CD4+.

As regards this clonotype: Its antigen is still unknown.

The CDR3 covers 13 residues. V dropped 6 bases and J dropped 1 base, with 5 bases sitting between them. Per the germline V gene, CDR1 is KGHDR and CDR2 is SFDVKD. The V gene is TRBV24-1, the J gene TRBJ2-2, with D unclear. The specimen was PBMCs or a T cell subset sorted from them (not recorded which). The source is an adult woman who had mild COVID-19 (a few samples of this study predate the infection). Cell type and time point are not known. CDR3 bases: TGTGCCACCAGTCTCCTGAACACCGGGGAGCTGTTTTTT. Translating gives CATSLLNTGELFF.